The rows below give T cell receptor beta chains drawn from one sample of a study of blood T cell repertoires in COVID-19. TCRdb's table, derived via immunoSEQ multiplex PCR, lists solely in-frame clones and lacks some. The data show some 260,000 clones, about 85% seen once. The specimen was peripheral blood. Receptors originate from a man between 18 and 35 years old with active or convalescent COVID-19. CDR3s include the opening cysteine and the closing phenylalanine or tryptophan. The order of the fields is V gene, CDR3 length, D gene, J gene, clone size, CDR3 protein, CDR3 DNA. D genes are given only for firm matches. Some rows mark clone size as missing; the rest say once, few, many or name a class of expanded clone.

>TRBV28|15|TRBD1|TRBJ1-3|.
CASSSPGTGGNTIYF
TGTGCCAGCAGCAGTCCCGGGACAGGGGGAAACACCATATATTTT
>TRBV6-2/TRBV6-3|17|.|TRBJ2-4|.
CASSYEAGPGTKNIQYF
TGTGCCAGCAGTTACGAAGCAGGGCCTGGGACCAAAAACATTCAGTACTTC
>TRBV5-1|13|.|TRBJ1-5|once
CASSLGDFQPQHF
TGCGCCAGCAGCTTGGGTGACTTTCAGCCCCAGCATTTT
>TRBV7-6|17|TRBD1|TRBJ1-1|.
CASSSDDRVNLYTEAFF
TGTGCCAGCAGCTCGGACGACAGGGTTAACTTGTACACTGAAGCTTTCTTT
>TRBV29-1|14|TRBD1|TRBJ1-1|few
CSVEGLHRGTEAFF
TGCAGCGTTGAGGGATTACACAGGGGAACTGAAGCTTTCTTT
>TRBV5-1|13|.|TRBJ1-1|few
CASSLAGNTEAFF
TGCGCCAGCAGCTTGGCCGGGAACACTGAAGCTTTCTTT
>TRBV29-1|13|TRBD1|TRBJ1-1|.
CSVEGQGWTEAFF
TGCAGCGTTGAGGGACAGGGTTGGACTGAAGCTTTCTTT
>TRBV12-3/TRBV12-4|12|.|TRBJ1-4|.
CASRSGADRLFF
TGTGCCAGCAGATCAGGGGCGGATCGTCTGTTTTTT
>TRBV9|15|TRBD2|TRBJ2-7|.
CASSGGTSGGYEQYF
TGTGCCAGCAGCGGAGGGACTAGCGGGGGATACGAGCAGTACTTC
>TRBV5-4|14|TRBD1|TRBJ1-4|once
CASSRDRGHEKLFF
TGTGCCAGCAGCCGGGACAGGGGTCATGAAAAACTGTTTTTT
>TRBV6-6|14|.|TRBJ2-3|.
CASSYVVSTDTQYF
TGTGCCAGCAGTTACGTAGTTAGCACAGATACGCAGTATTTT
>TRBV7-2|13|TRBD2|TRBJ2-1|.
CASSGTRDNEQFF
TGTGCCAGCAGCGGGACTAGGGACAATGAGCAGTTCTTC
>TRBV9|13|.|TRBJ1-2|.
CASSSDIRYGYTF
TGTGCCAGCAGCTCAGACATCCGCTATGGCTACACCTTC
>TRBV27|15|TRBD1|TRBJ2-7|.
CASSRPGQGSYEQYF
TGTGCCAGCAGCCGTCCGGGACAGGGATCCTACGAGCAGTACTTC
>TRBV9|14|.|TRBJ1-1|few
CASSGRVGNTEAFF
TGTGCCAGCAGCGGCAGGGTTGGTAACACTGAAGCTTTCTTT
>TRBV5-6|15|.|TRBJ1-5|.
CASSFYRAPNQPQHF
TGTGCCAGCAGCTTCTACAGGGCCCCCAATCAGCCCCAGCATTTT
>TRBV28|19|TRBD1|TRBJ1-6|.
CASSSYGTGMGSYNSPLHF
TGTGCCAGCAGCTCGTACGGGACAGGGATGGGCTCCTATAATTCACCCCTCCACTTT
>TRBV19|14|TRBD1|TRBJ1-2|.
CASREDREIRGYTF
TGTGCCAGTAGAGAGGACAGGGAGATCCGGGGCTACACCTTC
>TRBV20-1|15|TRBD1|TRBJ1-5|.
CSASKGQGAGQPQHF
TGCAGTGCTAGTAAGGGCCAGGGGGCGGGTCAGCCCCAGCATTTT
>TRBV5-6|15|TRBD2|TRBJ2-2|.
CASSLGREYTGELFF
TGTGCCAGCAGCTTGGGGCGGGAGTACACCGGGGAGCTGTTTTTT
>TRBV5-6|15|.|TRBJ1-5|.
CASSLRGNSNQPQHF
TGTGCCAGCAGCTTAAGGGGCAATAGCAATCAGCCCCAGCATTTT
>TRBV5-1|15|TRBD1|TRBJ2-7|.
CASSSRTGAPYEQYF
TGCGCCAGCAGCTCCAGGACAGGGGCCCCCTACGAGCAGTACTTC
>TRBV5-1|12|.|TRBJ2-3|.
CASRSSTDTQYF
TGCGCCAGCAGGTCGAGCACAGATACGCAGTATTTT
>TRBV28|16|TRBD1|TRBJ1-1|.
CASSFLGARGMGEAFF
TGTGCCAGCAGTTTCTTAGGGGCCAGGGGGATGGGTGAAGCTTTCTTT
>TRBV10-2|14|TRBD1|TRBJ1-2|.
CASVGQGVDYGYTF
TGCGCCAGCGTCGGGCAGGGGGTTGACTATGGCTACACCTTC
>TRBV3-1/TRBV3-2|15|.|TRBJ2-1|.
CASSQIPTGPNEQFF
TGTGCCAGCAGCCAGATCCCAACAGGGCCCAATGAGCAGTTCTTC
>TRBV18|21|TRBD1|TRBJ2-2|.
CASSPRPAGTGSPKNTGELFF
TGTGCCAGCTCACCGCGGCCCGCCGGGACAGGGTCCCCTAAGAACACCGGGGAGCTGTTTTTT
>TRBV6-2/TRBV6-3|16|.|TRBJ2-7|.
CASSLGGNAVGYEQYF
TGTGCCAGCAGTCTCGGAGGGAACGCAGTCGGCTACGAGCAGTACTTC
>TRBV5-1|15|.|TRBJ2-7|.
CASSQGMEESYEQYF
TGCGCCAGCAGCCAGGGAATGGAAGAAAGTTACGAGCAGTACTTC